The 16 T cell receptor beta chains presented below share a single source sample, sequenced in a study of identical twins. TCRdb re-called the 5' RACE reads through MiXCR, storing one row per CDR3 protein. The data contain some 900,000 distinct CDR3 sequences, over 9% of them seen just once; the ten biggest clones take up 1.5% to 2%. The same sample was also used in a study of yellow fever vaccine responses in identical twins.

The sequencing input was PBMCs. Receptors were obtained from a woman under 30 in good health.

In its sample, this clonotype was seen many times. The rearrangement joins TRBV15 to TRBJ2-1; TRBD2 might be the D (5 bases). The germline V gene encodes CDR1 LNHNV and CDR2 YYDKDF (reference sequence). There are 15 residues in the CDR3. V gave up 2 bases and J gave up 7 bases, with 15 bases separating them. The CDR3 region has the DNA TGTGCCACCAGCAGACCATCCGATGGGGAGAATGAGCAGTTCTTC. Protein: CATSRPSDGENEQFF. Supplemented by reference TRBV15 and TRBJ2-1, the full variable domain reads DAMVIQNPRYQVTQFGKPVTLSCSQTLNHNVMYWYQQKSSQAPKLLFHYYDKDFNNEADTPDNFQSRRPNTSFCFLDIRSPGLGDTAMYLCATSRPSDGENEQFFGPGTRLTVL.

This clonotype was seen many times. The chain links TRBV20-1 to TRBJ1-1; no definite D call. Germline assignment: CDR1 DFQATT and CDR2 SNEGSKA (reference sequence). The V end lost 6 bases, the J end lost 2 bases, and 7 bases lay between the germline ends. The CDR3 has 11 residues. CDR3 in DNA: TGCAGTGCACCGGACAACACTGAAGCTTTCTTT. It specifies CSAPDNTEAFF.

This clonotype was detected ten times or more. The chain recombines TRBV11-2 with TRBJ2-2; 13 nucleotides match TRBD2. The CDR3 totals 16 residues. Trimming at V came to 5 bases and at J to 5 bases, leaving 5 bases not matched to a gene. Per germline, CDR1 SGHAT and CDR2 FQNNGV. Written as DNA, the CDR3 is TGTGCCAGCAGCACGGGACTAGCGGGGAGAACCGGGGAGCTGTTTTTT. This translates into CASSTGLAGRTGELFF.

Many counts were recorded for this clonotype. The V call is TRBV5-1, the J call TRBJ2-5; the D gene is possibly TRBD1 (5 bases). Between the trimmed V and J ends, which lost 4 bases and 2 bases, there was a span of 18 bases. Germline CDR1 and CDR2: SGHRS and YFSETQ. The CDR3 consists of 16 residues. The CDR3 region is CASSLGKGVPQETQYF. CDR3 nucleotide sequence: TGCGCCAGCAGCCTGGGTAAAGGGGTACCTCAAGAGACCCAGTACTTC.

This chain uses TRBV3-1 with TRBJ2-3; 12 nucleotides agree with TRBD2. The CDR3 is 18 amino acids. V lost 1 base to trimming and J lost 1 base; unmatched junction nucleotides: 6. Germline values: CDR1 LGHDT, CDR2 YNNKEL (reference sequence). Here the CDR3 reads CASSQGLAGAAGTDTQYF. For the CDR3, the DNA is TGTGCCAGCAGCCAAGGACTAGCGGGGGCGGCGGGCACAGATACGCAGTATTTT.

This clonotype turned up a few times. This chain uses TRBV6-5 with TRBJ1-6, with TRBD1 matching over 10 bases. This CDR3 spans 19 amino acids. Trimming removed 3 bases from V and 1 base from J; junction bases left unmatched: 9. Germline CDR1 is MNHEY and CDR2 is SVGAGI. CDR3 DNA sequence: TGTGCCAGCAGTTATTCGGGACAGGGGAGGATTTCCTATAATTCACCCCTCCACTTT. It yields the protein CASSYSGQGRISYNSPLHF.

This clonotype was seen a single time. The chain combines TRBV3-1 with TRBJ2-5; D is unresolved. The V end lost 10 bases, the J end lost 1 base, and 13 bases lay between the germline ends. Looked up from germline, CDR1 is LGHDT and CDR2 is YNNKEL (reference sequence). There are 13 residues in the CDR3. The CDR3 nucleotides read TGTGCCATCGGGCAGGCCATCCAAGAGACCCAGTACTTC. It codes for CAIGQAIQETQYF.

In this sample, this clonotype turned up a few times. This sequence joins TRBV7-9 and TRBJ2-2; D is unresolved. This CDR3 spans 14 amino acids. CDR1 is SEHNR, CDR2 FQNEAQ, per germline (reference sequence). V was shortened by 4 bases and J by 5 bases, with 11 bases between the two germline ends. The CDR3, as DNA: TGTGCCAGCAGCTCAGGAACCCAAACCGGGGAGCTGTTTTTT. It is translated as CASSSGTQTGELFF.

This clonotype came up many times. The chain has TRBV7-9 and TRBJ2-4, with D uncertain. The CDR3 is made up of 13 amino acids. Germline V gives CDR1 SEHNR, CDR2 FQNEAQ (reference sequence). Trimming stripped 3 bases from V and 8 bases from J, with 11 bases between. The CDR3 here is CASSFTVLDIQYF. The CDR3 DNA reads TGTGCCAGCAGCTTCACAGTCCTGGACATTCAGTACTTC. The full variable domain, with the rest looked up from reference TRBV7-9 and TRBJ2-4, is DTGVSQNPRHKITKRGQNVTFRCDPISEHNRLYWYRQTLGQGPEFLTYFQNEAQLEKSRLLSDRFSAERPKGSFSTLEIQRTEQGDSAMYLCASSFTVLDIQYFGAGTRLSVL.

This clonotype was detected ten times or more. This chain links TRBV12-3 or TRBV12-4 with TRBJ2-1; D may be TRBD1 (6 bases). This CDR3 has 14 amino acids. The germline V and J ends were trimmed by 4 bases and 7 bases, with 14 bases remaining between them. The CDR3 coding sequence is TGTGCCAGCAGTTCCCTAACAGGGATAAATGAGCAGTTCTTC. Amino acid sequence: CASSSLTGINEQFF.

This clonotype turned up a few times. The rearrangement uses TRBV2 and TRBJ2-1; TRBD1 aligns across 8 bases. Germline CDR1 is SNHLY and CDR2 is FYNNEI. CDR3 length: 13 amino acids. V lost 10 bases to trimming and J lost 5 bases; unmatched junction nucleotides: 7. The CDR3 spells CANRGDSNNEQFF. Written as DNA, the CDR3 is TGTGCCAACAGGGGGGACAGCAACAATGAGCAGTTCTTC.

This chain joins TRBV12-3 or TRBV12-4 and TRBJ2-3; possibly TRBD1 for D (6 bases). The CDR3 is 14 amino acids. Between the trimmed V and J ends, which lost 10 bases and 0 bases, there was a span of 14 bases. This CDR3 is CATRQAASTDTQYF. The CDR3 bases are TGTGCCACCAGACAGGCAGCTAGCACAGATACGCAGTATTTT.

This clonotype has more than one count but fewer than ten. The V call is TRBV6-5, the J call TRBJ2-7, with a possible D match to TRBD1 (6 bases). The CDR3 sequence is 14 residues long. CDR1 is MNHEY, CDR2 SVGAGI, per germline. V was pared by 2 bases and J by 2 bases, with 10 bases between. CDR3 DNA sequence: TGTGCCAGCAGTTACGAGGACAGCACCTACGAGCAGTACTTC. Translated: CASSYEDSTYEQYF.

The genes are TRBV6-1 and TRBJ2-5, with D perhaps assigned TRBD1 or TRBD2 (5 bases each). This CDR3 contains 15 residues. CDR1 and CDR2 (germline): MNHNS, SASEGT. V dropped 8 bases and J dropped 5 bases, with 21 bases sitting between them. CDR3 sequence (DNA): TGTGCCAGCGAGGGGCTCAGGGTATTCGGGGAGACCCAGTACTTC. It codes for CASEGLRVFGETQYF.

This rearrangement joins TRBV27 to TRBJ2-7, with D perhaps matching TRBD1 (5 bases). The ends were cut back, 2 bases at V and 5 bases at J, with 16 bases in the middle. The CDR3 consists of 15 residues. Per germline, CDR1 MNHEY and CDR2 SMNVEV (reference sequence). The DNA for the CDR3 is TGTGCCAGCAGTTTAAGGGGATTTCGCGAAGACGAGCAGTACTTC. Translating gives CASSLRGFREDEQYF.

This clonotype occurred a few times. CDR3: CASSSPGLNEQYF. CDR3 nucleotides: TGTGCCAGCAGCTCCCCCGGGTTAAACGAGCAGTACTTC. The chain joins TRBV7-3 to TRBJ2-7; no clear D gene. V dropped 4 bases and J dropped 5 bases, with 12 bases sitting between them. Germline V CDR1 and CDR2: SGHTA, FQGTGA. CDR3 length: 13 amino acids.